Listed below are T cell receptor beta chains from one sample, sequenced in a study of T cells after yellow fever vaccination. One entry per CDR3 protein, called by TCRdb with MiXCR from the 5' RACE reads. The data contain hundreds of thousands of distinct CDR3 sequences, approximately 9% of them singletons. The material was PBMCs, obtained on the day of the first yellow fever vaccination. These receptors were taken from a man younger than 35 who received the YFV17D yellow fever vaccine. Both conserved end residues are part of each CDR3.

J: TRBJ2-3
length: 15
V: TRBV30
CDR3: CAWSLTSGRGDTQYF

J: TRBJ2-7
length: 16
V: TRBV12-3/TRBV12-4
CDR3: CASSFPRDRGSYEQYF

J: TRBJ2-5
length: 14
V: TRBV7-2
CDR3: CASSFDILKETQYF

J: TRBJ1-1
length: 12
V: TRBV30
CDR3: CAWSAGGLEAFF

J: TRBJ1-4
length: 14
V: TRBV10-3
CDR3: CAISERQFNEKLFF

J: TRBJ2-5
length: 16
V: TRBV18
CDR3: CASSPPSGGNAETQYF

J: TRBJ2-6
length: 15
V: TRBV6-2/TRBV6-3
CDR3: CASSAQGNGANVLTF

J: TRBJ2-7
length: 13
V: TRBV5-1
CDR3: CASSLDRAYEQYF

J: TRBJ2-1
length: 15
V: TRBV4-1
CDR3: CASSQEAERYNEQFF

J: TRBJ1-1
length: 14
V: TRBV13
CDR3: CASSLWPGLTEAFF

J: TRBJ1-5
length: 18
V: TRBV19
CDR3: CASSIAARRRFDNQPQHF

J: TRBJ2-4
length: 16
V: TRBV5-1
CDR3: CASSATLAGSKNIQYF

J: TRBJ2-3
length: 13
V: TRBV5-1
CDR3: CASSFLVTDTQYF

J: TRBJ2-1
length: 13
V: TRBV20-1
CDR3: CSATKTSRDEQFF

J: TRBJ1-3
length: 16
V: TRBV12-3/TRBV12-4
CDR3: CASSPSPGDSGNTIYF

J: TRBJ1-6
length: 12
V: TRBV20-1
CDR3: CSAYQYAQSLHF

J: TRBJ1-2
length: 15
V: TRBV20-1
CDR3: CSARVDRGRSYGYTF

J: TRBJ1-1
length: 16
V: TRBV10-3
CDR3: CAISRTGTGMNTEAFF